One sample yielded the 2 T cell receptor beta chains listed below, sequenced in a study of T cell changes during pregnancy in multiple sclerosis. Produced via immunoSEQ multiplex PCR; TCRdb's table is partial and in-frame only. The table lists about 47,000 clones, 80% to 90% of them singletons. The sequencing used peripheral blood, collected in the first trimester of pregnancy. The receptors originated from a female donor with multiple sclerosis, enrolled in a pregnancy study.

V is TRBV18 and J is TRBJ1-5; no reliable D call. The CDR3 covers 13 residues. Germline V CDR1 and CDR2: KGHSH, LQKENI. Trimming removed 2 bases from V and 4 bases from J, with 6 bases in between. The chain's CDR3 is CASSPGQNQPQHF. CDR3 nucleotide sequence: TGTGCCAGCTCACCAGGGCAGAATCAGCCCCAGCATTTT.

This chain joins TRBV18 and TRBJ1-2, with D possibly matching TRBD1 (5 bases). V lost 2 bases and J lost 3, with 13 bases in between. This CDR3 has 15 residues. In germline, CDR1 is KGHSH, CDR2 LQKENI. The CDR3 DNA sequence: TGTGCCAGCTCACCATCCGGGGGGGTGGACTATGGCTACACCTTC. Protein: CASSPSGGVDYGYTF.